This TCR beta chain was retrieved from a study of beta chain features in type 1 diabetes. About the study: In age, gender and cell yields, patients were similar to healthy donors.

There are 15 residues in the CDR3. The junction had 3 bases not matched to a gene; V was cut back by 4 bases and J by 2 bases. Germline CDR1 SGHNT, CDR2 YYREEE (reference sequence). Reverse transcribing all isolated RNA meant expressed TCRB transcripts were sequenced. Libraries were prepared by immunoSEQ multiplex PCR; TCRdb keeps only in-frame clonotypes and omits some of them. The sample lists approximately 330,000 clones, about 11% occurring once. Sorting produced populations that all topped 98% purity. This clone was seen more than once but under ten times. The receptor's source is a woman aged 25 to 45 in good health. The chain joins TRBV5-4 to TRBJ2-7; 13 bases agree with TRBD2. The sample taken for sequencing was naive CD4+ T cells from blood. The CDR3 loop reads CASSKGTSGTYEQYF. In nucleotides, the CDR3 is TGTGCCAGCAGCAAAGGGACTAGCGGGACCTACGAGCAGTACTTC.